The 26 T cell receptor beta chains in this list originate from one sample, sequenced in a study of blood T cell repertoires in COVID-19. The assay was immunoSEQ multiplex PCR, and TCRdb's table has in-frame clones only and misses some. The repertoire has 300,000 to 500,000 clones, roughly 88% of them found once; the top ten carry 0.97%. The sequencing input was PBMCs or T cells enriched from blood (not recorded which). These receptors were taken from a woman aged 25 to 39 with acute COVID-19.

The chain couples TRBV3-1 (or the pseudogene TRBV3-2) to TRBJ2-1, with a weak D call TRBD2 (6 bases). V lost 0 bases to trimming and J lost 2 bases, with 11 bases between them. CDR3 length: 16 residues. From germline, CDR1 is LGHDT and CDR2 YNNKEL (reference sequence). Here the CDR3 reads CASSQDRGGAYNEQFF. The CDR3 DNA follows: TGTGCCAGCAGCCAAGATCGGGGCGGGGCCTACAATGAGCAGTTCTTC.

The chain combines TRBV2 with TRBJ2-7, with TRBD2 identical over 7 bases. This CDR3 contains 13 residues. With 7 bases clipped from V and 5 bases from J, the junction kept 8 bases outside the gene matches. Germline CDR1 SNHLY, CDR2 FYNNEI. CDR3 in DNA: TGTGCCAGCACCCAAAGGGGAGGGAACGAGCAGTACTTC. Its protein product is CASTQRGGNEQYF.

The rearrangement joins TRBV30 to TRBJ1-2; D not certain. V shed 7 bases and J shed 2 bases, with 8 bases lying between them. From germline, CDR1 is GTSNPN and CDR2 SVGIG (reference sequence). The CDR3 length is 11 residues. Here the CDR3 reads CASSINYGYTF. The CDR3 bases are TGTGCCTCCTCTATAAACTATGGCTACACCTTC.

The chain recombines TRBV11-2 with TRBJ2-7, with D possibly matching TRBD2 (6 bases). V was clipped by 5 bases and J by 4 bases, with 12 bases between them. Germline V gene data show CDR1 as SGHAT and CDR2 as FQNNGV. This CDR3 spans 13 amino acids. The CDR3 sequence: CASSPGGVYEQYF. The CDR3 coding sequence is TGTGCCAGCAGCCCCGGCGGGGTATACGAGCAGTACTTC.

The rearrangement joins TRBV6-5 to TRBJ1-6, with TRBD1 as a possible D gene (6 bases). V lost 5 bases, J lost 5 bases, and 13 bases lay in between. Germline lookup yields CDR1 MNHEY and CDR2 SVGAGI. CDR3 length equals 15 residues. The CDR3 sequence: CASSTGFGDNSPLHF. CDR3 sequence (DNA): TGTGCCAGCAGTACAGGGTTTGGGGATAATTCACCCCTCCACTTT.

CDR3 residues: CASSSTADRSSYEQYF. The CDR3 nucleotides are TGCGCCAGCAGCTCGACCGCGGACAGAAGCTCCTACGAGCAGTACTTC. The chain employs TRBV5-1 and TRBJ2-7, with D maybe TRBD1 (6 bases). V was shortened by 3 bases and J by 0 bases, with 16 bases between the two germline ends. This CDR3 has 16 amino acids. In germline, CDR1 is SGHRS, CDR2 YFSETQ.

The gene calls are TRBV2 and TRBJ1-6; D not certain. Trimming left V 6 bases short and J 5 bases short, with 23 bases between. This CDR3 is 18 amino acids long. Germline V gene sequence: CDR1 SNHLY, CDR2 FYNNEI. CDR3 in amino acids: CASRQPGMVQQNNSPLHF. The CDR3 DNA follows: TGTGCCAGCAGACAGCCCGGGATGGTACAGCAAAATAATTCACCCCTCCACTTT.

The chain employs TRBV4-1 and TRBJ2-1; 13 bases map to TRBD2. CDR3 length: 18 amino acids. Germline-derived CDR1 and CDR2 are MGHRA and YSYEKL. Trimming at V came to 1 base and at J to 6 bases, leaving 9 bases not matched to a gene. The CDR3 protein is CASSQVDMGLAGPNEQFF. CDR3 coding DNA: TGCGCCAGCAGCCAAGTAGACATGGGACTAGCGGGGCCCAATGAGCAGTTCTTC.

The chain recombines TRBV23-1 with TRBJ1-5, with TRBD1 matching over 7 bases. TRBV23-1 is marked as an open reading frame, function uncertain. This CDR3 spans 18 amino acids. The V segment lost 1 base and the J segment 5 bases; nucleotides outside the gene matches: 14. The CDR3 spells CASSQLRRTGTEHQPQHF. The DNA of the CDR3 is TGCGCCAGCAGTCAATTGCGCCGGACCGGGACAGAGCATCAGCCCCAGCATTTT.

This clone was detected only a few times. This sequence joins TRBV10-3 and TRBJ2-7; 7 bases map to TRBD1. V dropped 2 bases and J dropped 6; count of bases not matched to a gene: 13. The CDR3 is 16 amino acids. Germline CDR1 and CDR2: ENHRY and SYGVKD. CDR3 DNA: TGTGCCATCAGTGAGCCCGACAGGGCCCCCTTAGGCGAGCAGTACTTC. Protein sequence: CAISEPDRAPLGEQYF.

This clone was seen once. The gene calls are TRBV6-2 or TRBV6-3 and TRBJ1-5, with TRBD1 matching over 8 bases. This CDR3 is built from 14 residues. Germline V gene data show CDR1 as MNHEY and CDR2 as SVGEGT. V was clipped by 5 bases and J by 2 bases; unmatched bases: 2. The CDR3 bases are TGTGCCAGCAGTGCGACAGGGGGCAATCAGCCCCAGCATTTT. Protein: CASSATGGNQPQHF.

The chain couples TRBV30 to TRBJ2-3, with TRBD1 matching 10 bases. Germline-derived CDR1 and CDR2 are GTSNPN and SVGIG (reference sequence). V gave up 6 bases and J gave up 3 bases; unmatched junction bases: 3. The CDR3 is 13 residues long. CDR3 bases: TGTGCCTGCCAGGACAGGGGGACAGATACGCAGTATTTT. It is translated as CACQDRGTDTQYF.

The rearrangement links TRBV9 to TRBJ2-1; 7 bases match TRBD1. V dropped 3 bases and J dropped 6; count of bases not matched to a gene: 3. Germline CDR1 reads SGDLS; CDR2 reads YYNGEE. The CDR3 sequence is 13 residues long. The CDR3 sequence: CASSGDSVNEQFF. CDR3 DNA: TGTGCCAGCAGCGGGGACAGCGTCAATGAGCAGTTCTTC.

This chain joins TRBV7-3 and TRBJ2-1; 14 nucleotides agree with TRBD2. There are 15 residues in the CDR3. The V segment lost 5 bases and the J segment 13 bases; nucleotides outside the gene matches: 10. In germline, CDR1 is SGHTA, CDR2 FQGTGA. DNA for the CDR3: TGTGCCAGCAGCCCCTTTTCGGGACTAGCGGGGGAACAGTTCTTC. Protein product: CASSPFSGLAGEQFF. Complete variable domain (other parts from reference TRBV7-3 and TRBJ2-1): GAGVSQTPSNKVTEKGKYVELRCDPISGHTALYWYRQSLGQGPEFLIYFQGTGAADDSGLPNDRFFAVRPEGSVSTLKIQRTERGDSAVYLCASSPFSGLAGEQFFGPGTRLTVL.

The chain uses TRBV7-9 and TRBJ2-7; TRBD1 matches 7 bases. CDR1 is SEHNR, CDR2 FQNEAQ, per germline (reference sequence). The CDR3 spans 13 residues. Trimming cost V 3 bases and J 9 bases; bases outside gene matches: 8. The CDR3 reads CASSLSTYRGQYF. The CDR3 DNA sequence: TGTGCCAGCAGCTTGTCCACTTACAGGGGGCAGTACTTC.

V and J are TRBV10-3 and TRBJ2-7; TRBD1 matches at 8 bases. This CDR3 contains 13 residues. CDR1 is ENHRY and CDR2 is SYGVKD in the germline V gene. Trimming removed 11 bases from V and 3 bases from J; junction bases left unmatched: 9. The DNA of the CDR3 is TGTGCCGTAGGGGGACAGGCAAACTACGAGCAGTACTTC. This gives the protein CAVGGQANYEQYF.

The chain links TRBV12-2 to TRBJ2-7; the listed D gene, TRBD2, was not tested against the DNA. TRBV12-2 is an annotated pseudogene. There are 13 residues in the CDR3. This chain's CDR3 is CASRRIFSYEQYF. Here the CDR3 DNA reads TGTGCAAGTCGCCGTATCTTTTCCTACGAGCAGTACTTC.

The chain links TRBV4-1 to TRBJ2-3, with 11 bases aligning to TRBD2. This CDR3 contains 16 residues. V lost 2 bases to trimming and J lost 4 bases; unmatched junction nucleotides: 5. Germline-derived CDR1 and CDR2 are MGHRA and YSYEKL. Here the CDR3 DNA reads TGCGCCAGCAGCCAACGACTAGCGGGGACGGCAGATACGCAGTATTTT. It translates to CASSQRLAGTADTQYF.

This chain links TRBV5-5 with TRBJ2-5; TRBD2 aligns across 9 bases. Germline CDR1 reads SGHKS; CDR2 reads YYEKEE (reference sequence). V shed 0 bases, J shed 4 bases, and the junction held 4 bases outside the gene matches. The CDR3 is 15 amino acids. CDR3 residues: CASSLGLAGLETQYF. The CDR3 bases are TGTGCCAGCAGCTTGGGCCTAGCGGGGCTAGAGACCCAGTACTTC.

This clone was recorded only once. The rearrangement uses TRBV7-9 and TRBJ1-6; tentative D call: TRBD1 (6 bases). This CDR3 is built from 16 residues. Germline loops: CDR1 SEHNR, CDR2 FQNEAQ (reference sequence). Between the trimmed V and J ends, which lost 3 bases and 6 bases, there was a span of 15 bases. The CDR3 sequence is CASSLISGGLNSPLHF. The CDR3 region has the DNA TGTGCCAGCAGCTTGATTAGTGGGGGCCTTAATTCACCCCTCCACTTT.

The chain employs TRBV25-1 and TRBJ1-4, with TRBD1 matching 10 bases. Germline-derived CDR1 and CDR2 are MGHDK and SYGVNS. This CDR3 region has 15 residues. In DNA, the CDR3 is TGTGCTGTATTGGGACAGGGGACAACTAATGAAAAACTGTTTTTT. Its protein product is CAVLGQGTTNEKLFF.

The genes are TRBV5-1 and TRBJ2-3, with TRBD2 identical over 9 bases. The CDR3 consists of 14 residues. V lost 4 bases and J lost 6; bases outside the gene matches: 6. Germline loops: CDR1 SGHRS, CDR2 YFSETQ. CDR3 in amino acids: CASSQGTSSDTQYF. CDR3 DNA: TGCGCCAGCAGCCAGGGGACTAGCTCCGATACGCAGTATTTT.

This chain connects TRBV5-4 to TRBJ2-1, with 7 bases matching TRBD2. Germline CDR1 is SGHNT and CDR2 is YYREEE (reference sequence). The CDR3 is made up of 16 amino acids. The trim removed 4 bases at V and 3 bases at J, leaving 10 bases unmatched. CDR3 region: CASSGEGRGDYNEQFF. The CDR3, as DNA: TGTGCCAGCAGCGGCGAGGGTCGGGGGGACTACAATGAGCAGTTCTTC.

The CDR3 DNA reads as TGTGCCTGGATGATTGGTGCGGGGGGTGCTCAAGAGACCCAGTACTTC. Its translation: CAWMIGAGGAQETQYF. V and J are TRBV30 and TRBJ2-5, with TRBD2 matching over 8 bases. The germline V gene encodes CDR1 GTSNPN and CDR2 SVGIG (reference sequence). The CDR3 loop spans 16 amino acids. V shed 4 bases, J shed 2 bases, and the junction held 12 bases outside the gene matches.

V and J are TRBV5-1 and TRBJ2-2; maybe TRBD1 (5 bases). Germline V gene lookup returns CDR1 SGHRS and CDR2 YFSETQ. This CDR3 is built from 15 residues. V was shortened by 0 bases and J by 2 bases, with 8 bases between the two germline ends. The CDR3 loop reads CASSLEGSNTGELFF. The CDR3 DNA follows: TGCGCCAGCAGCTTGGAGGGGTCCAACACCGGGGAGCTGTTTTTT.

This sequence joins TRBV10-1 and TRBJ2-2; TRBD2 matches 7 bases. Per the germline V gene, CDR1 is WNHNN and CDR2 is SYGVQD (reference sequence). With V trimmed by 2 bases and J by 1 base, 4 bases remained unmatched. The CDR3 length is 16 residues. The CDR3 loop is CASSERLAGNTGELFF. The CDR3 DNA is TGCGCCAGCAGTGAGCGGTTAGCGGGGAACACCGGGGAGCTGTTTTTT.